Following are 21 T cell receptor beta chains from one sample sequenced in a study of shared clonotypes between healthy human individuals. TCRdb's copy holds only in-frame clones and misses some; the assay was immunoSEQ multiplex PCR. The sample shows about 600,000 clones, around 97% of them seen only once. The specimen sequenced was naive CD4+ T cells sorted from blood. This sample's subset: CD45RA+ positively selected. Receptors were obtained from a woman in her 30s in good health.

The V gene is TRBV15, the J gene TRBJ2-7, with D hard to call. Trimming removed 3 bases from V and 2 bases from J, with 20 bases in between. This CDR3 is built from 17 residues. Germline V gene data show CDR1 as LNHNV and CDR2 as YYDKDF (reference sequence). CDR3 sequence reads: CATSSTQIFDKPYEQYF. The CDR3 nucleotides read TGTGCCACCAGCAGCACCCAGATCTTCGACAAGCCCTACGAGCAGTACTTC.

The chain recombines TRBV6-1 with TRBJ2-5; 10 bases fit TRBD2. Per germline, CDR1 MNHNS and CDR2 SASEGT. Losses at the gene ends were 1 base for V and 5 bases for J; bases not matched to a gene: 7. The CDR3 covers 16 residues. The CDR3 protein is CASSEGLAGGQETQYF. DNA for the CDR3: TGTGCCAGCAGTGAAGGTTTAGCGGGAGGACAGGAGACCCAGTACTTC.

CDR3 in amino acids: CASSLRGEGQPQHF. The CDR3 coding sequence is TGTGCCAGCAGCTTGCGGGGCGAGGGTCAGCCCCAGCATTTT. V and J are TRBV5-4 and TRBJ1-5; a possible D gene is TRBD1 (5 bases). Germline assignment: CDR1 SGHNT and CDR2 YYREEE (reference sequence). The CDR3 runs 14 residues. V gave up 1 base and J gave up 6 bases, with 11 bases separating them.

This clone is a singleton in its sample. The chain carries TRBV28 and TRBJ2-5, with 10 bases matching TRBD2. V gave up 3 bases and J gave up 4 bases; unmatched junction bases: 5. Germline V lookup: CDR1 MDHEN, CDR2 SYDVKM. The CDR3 is 15 amino acids. Written as DNA, the CDR3 is TGTGCCAGCAGTTTGGTAGTAGCGGGAGGAGAGACCCAGTACTTC. Encoded protein: CASSLVVAGGETQYF.

The chain combines TRBV28 with TRBJ2-1; maybe TRBD1 (6 bases). Germline V gives CDR1 MDHEN, CDR2 SYDVKM. V lost 3 bases and J 6 bases, leaving 15 bases between the germline ends. CDR3 length equals 15 residues. CDR3 sequence: CASSFRTDNPNEQFF. In DNA, the CDR3 is TGTGCCAGCAGTTTCAGGACAGATAACCCCAATGAGCAGTTCTTC.

The chain carries TRBV5-1 and TRBJ2-7; D is unresolved. Germline CDR1 SGHRS, CDR2 YFSETQ. CDR3 length equals 13 residues. V was pared by 3 bases and J by 3 bases, with 10 bases between. In DNA, the CDR3 is TGCGCCAGCAGCTCGGCTGACGTCTACGAGCAGTACTTC. The encoded protein is CASSSADVYEQYF.

The chain carries TRBV6-5 and TRBJ1-5; 8 bases fit TRBD1. Germline lookup yields CDR1 MNHEY and CDR2 SVGAGI. CDR3 size: 13 residues. Trimming at V came to 5 bases and at J to 4 bases, leaving 1 base not matched to a gene. The CDR3 sequence: CASSRTGNQPQHF. The DNA for the CDR3 is TGTGCCAGCAGTCGGACAGGGAATCAGCCCCAGCATTTT.

The V and J genes are TRBV18 and TRBJ2-1; D call uncertain. From germline, CDR1 is KGHSH and CDR2 LQKENI. V was cut by 0 bases and J by 10 bases, with 13 bases left in between. The CDR3 covers 14 residues. This chain's CDR3 is CASSPPNHSSEQFF. CDR3 coding DNA: TGTGCCAGCTCACCACCAAACCATAGTAGCGAGCAGTTCTTC.

The genes are TRBV4-1 and TRBJ2-7; D is ambiguous. V lost 2 bases and J lost 5, with 10 bases in between. The CDR3 consists of 13 residues. From germline, CDR1 is MGHRA and CDR2 YSYEKL. The CDR3 reads CASSQSERDEQYF. DNA for the CDR3: TGCGCCAGCAGCCAATCTGAGAGAGACGAGCAGTACTTC.

The CDR3 DNA is TGTGCCAGCAGTACGGACAGGGCAACTAATGAAAAACTGTTTTTT. It codes for CASSTDRATNEKLFF. The gene calls are TRBV6-5 and TRBJ1-4; 8 nucleotides line up with TRBD1. CDR3 size: 15 residues. Losses at the gene ends were 5 bases for V and 0 bases for J; bases not matched to a gene: 2. CDR1 and CDR2 from the germline V gene are MNHEY and SVGAGI.

CDR3 in DNA: TGTGCCAGTAGGAGGGAAGGCAGCTGGACCTACGAGCAGTACTTC. Encoded protein: CASRREGSWTYEQYF. This rearrangement joins TRBV19 to TRBJ2-7; the D gene is possibly TRBD2 (5 bases). The CDR3 is 15 amino acids. Germline V lookup: CDR1 LNHDA, CDR2 SQIVND (reference sequence). The germline V and J ends were trimmed by 6 bases and 2 bases, with 17 bases remaining between them.

V usage is TRBV4-1 and J usage is TRBJ2-7, with TRBD2 as a possible D gene (6 bases). Trimming pared 1 base from V and 6 bases from J, leaving 19 bases between. The CDR3 length is 16 residues. CDR1 is MGHRA and CDR2 is YSYEKL in the germline V gene. CDR3 sequence reads: CASSQGLGIVKGEQYF. The CDR3 region has the DNA TGCGCCAGCAGCCAAGGACTAGGAATAGTGAAAGGCGAGCAGTACTTC.

The chain uses TRBV7-2 and TRBJ2-3; perhaps TRBD1 as D (6 bases). Germline V gene data show CDR1 as SGHTA and CDR2 as FQGNSA. The V gene lost 2 bases and the J gene lost 2 bases, with 11 bases spanning the gap. The CDR3 extends over 15 amino acids. CDR3 sequence (DNA): TGTGCCAGCAGCTTAATGGGACACAACACAGATACGCAGTATTTT. Translation gives CASSLMGHNTDTQYF. Supplemented by reference TRBV7-2 and TRBJ2-3, the full variable domain reads GAGVSQSPSNKVTEKGKDVELRCDPISGHTALYWYRQSLGQGLEFLIYFQGNSAPDKSGLPSDRFSAERTGGSVSTLTIQRTQQEDSAVYLCASSLMGHNTDTQYFGPGTRLTVL.

The V call is TRBV11-2, the J call TRBJ2-3; D possibly corresponds to TRBD2 (6 bases). The germline V and J ends were trimmed by 1 base and 3 bases, with 8 bases remaining between them. The CDR3 is made up of 14 amino acids. Germline-derived CDR1 and CDR2 are SGHAT and FQNNGV. The CDR3 spells CASSLGTTTDTQYF. The DNA for the CDR3 is TGTGCCAGCAGCTTAGGGACTACAACAGATACGCAGTATTTT.

The CDR3 nucleotides are TGTGCCCACTCCCTCAGCAATCAGCCCCAGCATTTT. Translation gives CAHSLSNQPQHF. The V call is TRBV28, the J call TRBJ1-5; unclear D gene. Trimming stripped 11 bases from V and 1 base from J, with 9 bases between. The CDR3 is 12 residues long. CDR1 is MDHEN, CDR2 SYDVKM, per germline.

The rearrangement uses TRBV19 and TRBJ1-5; D is undetermined. The CDR3 has 12 amino acids. CDR1 LNHDA and CDR2 SQIVND come from the germline V gene (reference sequence). V was clipped by 5 bases and J by 3 bases, with 5 bases between them. The CDR3 reads CASSEDNQPQHF. For the CDR3, the DNA is TGTGCCAGTAGTGAAGACAATCAGCCCCAGCATTTT.

This clone has only one observation. The J gene is TRBJ1-1, the V gene TRBV29-1, with a tentative D call TRBD1 (5 bases). V dropped 6 bases and J dropped 8 bases, with 16 bases sitting between them. Per the germline V gene, CDR1 is SQVTM and CDR2 is ANQGSEA. This CDR3 is 12 amino acids long. The CDR3: CSVQELPAEAFF. CDR3 nucleotides: TGCAGCGTACAGGAACTCCCGGCGGAAGCTTTCTTT. Based on the CDR3 plus reference TRBV29-1 and TRBJ1-1, the full variable domain is SAVISQKPSRDICQRGTSLTIQCQVDSQVTMMFWYRQQPGQSLTLIATANQGSEATYESGFVIDKFPISRPNLTFSTLTVSNMSPEDSSIYLCSVQELPAEAFFGQGTRLTVV.

This rearrangement joins TRBV2 to TRBJ2-2, with TRBD1 matching over 7 bases. The CDR3 is 14 residues long. Germline lookup yields CDR1 SNHLY and CDR2 FYNNEI. Germline trimming cut 9 bases from V and 3 bases from J; bases unmatched to any gene: 7. CDR3 sequence reads: CARSGQAYTGELFF. CDR3 bases: TGTGCCAGATCCGGACAGGCTTACACCGGGGAGCTGTTTTTT.

The chain recombines TRBV15 with TRBJ2-1; D is unresolved. The CDR3 spans 12 residues. Trimming removed 3 bases from V and 5 bases from J, with 5 bases in between. CDR1 and CDR2 from the germline V gene are LNHNV and YYDKDF (reference sequence). CDR3 in amino acids: CATSSHNNEQFF. The CDR3 nucleotides are TGTGCCACCAGCAGCCATAACAATGAGCAGTTCTTC.

The chain is built from TRBV5-1 and TRBJ1-4; maybe TRBD1 (5 bases). V lost 1 base, J lost 0 bases, and 10 bases lay in between. CDR1 is SGHRS and CDR2 is YFSETQ in the germline V gene. The CDR3 loop spans 16 amino acids. Written as DNA, the CDR3 is TGCGCCAGCAGCTTGCCAGGAGGGGCAACTAATGAAAAACTGTTTTTT. This translates into CASSLPGGATNEKLFF.

The chain has TRBV7-2 and TRBJ1-5; a weak D match, TRBD1 (5 bases). This CDR3 region has 14 residues. V was trimmed by 6 bases and J by 5 bases, leaving 14 bases between them. CDR1 SGHTA and CDR2 FQGNSA come from the germline V gene. This CDR3 reads CASSSDSFYQPQHF. As DNA, the CDR3 is TGTGCCAGCAGTTCAGACAGTTTCTATCAGCCCCAGCATTTT.